Below are 27 T cell receptor beta chains sequenced from a single sample in a study of T cells in Graves' hyperthyroidism and ophthalmopathy. Researchers took RNA transcripts and amplified the TCR beta CDR3 regions from them. HTBI primers were used for first-round RT-PCR of the TCR CDR3. From the multiplex PCR reads, TCRdb called clonotypes with MiXCR, one entry per CDR3 protein. The sample includes about 420,000 distinct CDR3 sequences, 15% to 19% of them seen just once. Material: blood. Every receptor here comes from a woman in her late teens or twenties with Graves' hyperthyroidism.

This clonotype was detected many times. This chain links TRBV5-1 with TRBJ2-7; 9 bases line up with TRBD1. The CDR3 extends over 16 amino acids. V trimming: 0 bases; J trimming: 3 bases; junction bases outside the gene matches: 7. Germline V CDR1 and CDR2: SGHRS, YFSETQ. Here the CDR3 reads CASSLGRDRVVYEQYF. The CDR3 nucleotides are TGCGCCAGCAGCTTGGGCAGGGACAGGGTCGTCTACGAGCAGTACTTC.

The CDR3 coding sequence is TGTGCCAGCAGTCAAACAGGGGCTGCTGGAAACACCATATATTTT. Translating gives CASSQTGAAGNTIYF. V is TRBV6-1 and J is TRBJ1-3; TRBD1 matches 7 bases. The CDR3 extends over 15 amino acids. Per the germline V gene, CDR1 is MNHNS and CDR2 is SASEGT. The trim removed 5 bases at V and 2 bases at J, leaving 6 bases unmatched.

The genes are TRBV30 and TRBJ1-4; 7 bases map to TRBD1. Germline CDR1 reads GTSNPN; CDR2 reads SVGIG (reference sequence). V dropped 3 bases and J dropped 5; count of bases not matched to a gene: 9. The CDR3 runs to 15 residues. CDR3 nucleotides: TGTGCCTGGAGCGCCCGCCGAGGGGGCAATGAAAAACTGTTTTTT. It encodes CAWSARRGGNEKLFF.

At least ten counts were recorded for this clonotype. The V call is TRBV2, the J call TRBJ2-7; D remains unclear. The CDR3 extends over 13 amino acids. The V end was cut by 6 bases, the J end by 6 bases, with 15 bases between. Germline CDR1 is SNHLY and CDR2 is FYNNEI. This CDR3 reads CASSAEVGVEQYF. Here the CDR3 DNA reads TGTGCCAGCAGCGCAGAGGTTGGGGTCGAGCAGTACTTC.

This clonotype was seen repeatedly, ten times or more. The chain combines TRBV6-1 with TRBJ1-5, with D perhaps TRBD1 (6 bases). This CDR3 has 15 amino acids. From germline, CDR1 is MNHNS and CDR2 SASEGT. V lost 6 bases, J lost 5 bases, and 17 bases lay in between. The CDR3 DNA follows: TGTGCCAGCAGCGAGAGGGCAGGGGCTTATCAGCCCCAGCATTTT. This codes for CASSERAGAYQPQHF.

A few counts support this clonotype. This chain links TRBV19 with TRBJ1-2; 8 positions match TRBD1. V was clipped by 7 bases and J by 2 bases; unmatched bases: 9. This CDR3 is built from 15 residues. Germline lookup yields CDR1 LNHDA and CDR2 SQIVND (reference sequence). The CDR3 nucleotides read TGTGCCAGTACGAGACAGGGGAAAACAAACTATGGCTACACCTTC. This sequence encodes CASTRQGKTNYGYTF.

This clonotype was picked up a small number of times. The chain carries TRBV19 and TRBJ2-7; D ambiguous. The CDR3 sequence is 13 residues long. V shed 5 bases and J shed 2 bases, with 10 bases lying between them. The germline CDR1 and CDR2 sequences are LNHDA and SQIVND (reference sequence). The CDR3 sequence is CASSSVPAYEQYF. The DNA for the CDR3 is TGTGCCAGTAGTTCGGTCCCGGCCTACGAGCAGTACTTC.

This clonotype was counted a few times. The genes are TRBV27 and TRBJ1-2, with a weak D call TRBD1 (5 bases). Trimming shortened V by 6 bases and J by 8 bases, and 13 bases separated the two germline ends. This CDR3 contains 12 residues. Germline V CDR1 and CDR2: MNHEY, SMNVEV (reference sequence). The CDR3 spells CASRENGDGYTF. The CDR3 DNA reads TGTGCCAGCAGGGAAAATGGGGACGGCTACACCTTC.

This clonotype was counted many times. The J gene is TRBJ1-5, the V gene TRBV12-3 or TRBV12-4; D is unclear. The CDR3 is 15 residues long. V was clipped by 5 bases and J by 1 base, with 12 bases between them. CDR3 nucleotides: TGTGCCAGCAGTAGAGACCGGCGAAGCAATCAGCCCCAGCATTTT. It specifies CASSRDRRSNQPQHF.

As concerns this clonotype: A read error is possible here, since a much larger clone lies one base away. The rearrangement uses TRBV27 and TRBJ1-5, with D possibly being TRBD1 (5 bases). The V and J ends lost 5 bases and 4 bases respectively, with 9 bases between them. Germline V CDR1 and CDR2: MNHEY, SMNVEV (reference sequence). CDR3 length: 13 amino acids. In DNA form, the CDR3 reads TGTGCCAGCAGTCACAGGACGAATCAGCCCCAGCATTTT. It translates to CASSHRTNQPQHF.

As regards this clonotype: A much larger clone is a single base away; this may be a read error. The J gene is TRBJ2-1, the V gene TRBV6-5; 8 bases agree with TRBD2. The CDR3 runs to 15 residues. Germline CDR1 is MNHEY and CDR2 is SVGAGI. The CDR3 DNA sequence: TGTGCCAGAAGTTTAAGGCGGGGGGCCCTCAATGAGCAGTTCTTC. Its translation: CARSLRRGALNEQFF.

This clonotype was recorded at least ten times. The rearrangement uses TRBV20-1 and TRBJ2-7; D perhaps matches TRBD2 (5 bases). The CDR3 is 14 residues long. The ends were cut back, 0 bases at V and 2 bases at J, with 11 bases in the middle. Germline CDR1 and CDR2: DFQATT and SNEGSKA (reference sequence). The DNA of the CDR3 is TGCAGTGCTAGAGAGGCGGGTGCAACCTACGAGCAGTACTTC. Translating gives CSAREAGATYEQYF.

In its sample, this clonotype was seen many times. The chain joins TRBV13 to TRBJ2-3; D might be TRBD1 (6 bases). The CDR3 runs to 15 residues. The germline V and J ends were trimmed by 1 base and 2 bases, with 10 bases remaining between them. The germline V gene encodes CDR1 PRHDT and CDR2 FYEKMQ (reference sequence). The CDR3 region is CASSLDRTATDTQYF. The CDR3, as DNA: TGTGCCAGCAGCTTAGATAGGACAGCCACAGATACGCAGTATTTT. Looking up the rest from reference TRBV13 and TRBJ2-3 gives the full variable domain: AAGVIQSPRHLIKEKRETATLKCYPIPRHDTVYWYQQGPGQDPQFLISFYEKMQSDKGSIPDRFSAQQFSDYHSELNMSSLELGDSALYFCASSLDRTATDTQYFGPGTRLTVL.

The count of this clonotype is one. The chain couples TRBV7-9 to TRBJ2-5; 11 bases align to TRBD1. The CDR3 is 15 amino acids. CDR1 and CDR2 from the germline V gene are SEHNR and FQNEAQ (reference sequence). Trimming cost V 6 bases and J 4 bases; bases outside gene matches: 7. The CDR3 DNA follows: TGTGCCAGCAGTTTCCGGGACAGGGGGACAGAGACCCAGTACTTC. This sequence encodes CASSFRDRGTETQYF.

This clonotype was recorded at least ten times. The V and J genes are TRBV12-3 or TRBV12-4 and TRBJ2-3, with TRBD2 as a possible D gene (6 bases). The CDR3 consists of 14 residues. Trimming shortened V by 3 bases and J by 6 bases, and 13 bases separated the two germline ends. Written as DNA, the CDR3 is TGTGCCAGCAGTTTCGGGGGTTCCGGGGATACGCAGTATTTT. Translation gives CASSFGGSGDTQYF.

This chain links TRBV3-1 with TRBJ1-6; D is unresolved. V was pared by 1 base and J by 4 bases, with 8 bases between. CDR3 length: 15 residues. Germline V CDR1 and CDR2: LGHDT, YNNKEL (reference sequence). CDR3 protein: CASSQALGYNSPLHF. For the CDR3, the DNA is TGTGCCAGCAGCCAAGCGCTGGGGTATAATTCACCCCTCCACTTT.

This clonotype has a count of ten or more. This chain links TRBV7-2 with TRBJ2-3, with 11 bases identical to TRBD2. CDR3 length: 15 residues. Germline-derived CDR1 and CDR2 are SGHTA and FQGNSA. V shed 5 bases and J 4 bases; nucleotides not matched to a gene: 5. CDR3 bases: TGTGCCAGCAGCCGTAGCGGGGGGGCGTCAGATACGCAGTATTTT. Its translation is CASSRSGGASDTQYF.

A few counts support this clonotype. The rearrangement uses TRBV11-3 and TRBJ2-3; 9 nucleotides align to TRBD1. J was trimmed by 4 bases and V by 4 bases; bases with no gene match: 3. Germline V gene data show CDR1 as SGHNT and CDR2 as YENEEA. The CDR3 is made up of 14 amino acids. The CDR3 is CASSSGQGPDTQYF. The CDR3 bases are TGTGCCAGCAGCTCGGGACAGGGCCCAGATACGCAGTATTTT.

There are many counts of this clonotype. This rearrangement joins TRBV12-3 or TRBV12-4 to TRBJ2-1; TRBD2 matches at 7 bases. The CDR3 consists of 13 residues. The trim removed 6 bases at V and 8 bases at J, leaving 7 bases unmatched. The CDR3 coding sequence is TGTGCCAGCAGCCTACTAGCGATCCATGAGCAGTTCTTC. Translation gives CASSLLAIHEQFF.

The sample holds many counts of this clonotype. The V call is TRBV6-1, the J call TRBJ1-2, with a weak D call TRBD1 (5 bases). The germline gives CDR1 MNHNS, CDR2 SASEGT. Trimming pared 7 bases from V and 6 bases from J, leaving 12 bases between. The CDR3 totals 12 residues. CDR3 protein: CASTDNRDGYTF. CDR3 DNA: TGTGCCAGCACGGACAATCGCGATGGCTACACCTTC.

The rearrangement uses TRBV4-1 and TRBJ2-1; D is perhaps TRBD2 (6 bases). This CDR3 is built from 14 residues. Germline V gives CDR1 MGHRA, CDR2 YSYEKL. V gave up 3 bases and J gave up 8 bases, with 14 bases separating them. The CDR3 nucleotides read TGCGCCAGCAGCCAGGAGGGCGGAGGGGATGAGCAGTTCTTC. Protein sequence: CASSQEGGGDEQFF.

This clonotype was counted many times. The chain carries TRBV12-3 or TRBV12-4 and TRBJ1-4; D unclear. The CDR3 is 15 residues long. V lost 4 bases and J 0 bases, leaving 9 bases between the germline ends. The CDR3 sequence: CASSSWTATNEKLFF. The CDR3 DNA reads as TGTGCCAGCAGTTCGTGGACGGCAACTAATGAAAAACTGTTTTTT.

This clonotype was detected many times. CDR3: CSARGGGDRAYGYTF. CDR3 DNA sequence: TGCAGTGCCAGGGGGGGAGGGGACAGGGCCTATGGCTACACCTTC. J is TRBJ1-2 and V is TRBV20-1, with TRBD1 identical over 9 bases. Trimming removed 6 bases from V and 4 bases from J; junction bases left unmatched: 12. The CDR3 covers 15 residues. Germline loops: CDR1 DFQATT, CDR2 SNEGSKA (reference sequence).

The genes are TRBV7-9 and TRBJ2-5; D gene unclear. The CDR3 totals 15 residues. Trimming shortened V by 5 bases and J by 3 bases, and 16 bases separated the two germline ends. The germline V gene encodes CDR1 SEHNR and CDR2 FQNEAQ (reference sequence). CDR3 sequence reads: CASSPGPNTKETQYF. The CDR3 DNA follows: TGTGCCAGCAGCCCCGGACCAAACACGAAAGAGACCCAGTACTTC.

There are many counts of this clonotype. The chain employs TRBV11-3 and TRBJ2-1; 7 nucleotides agree with TRBD1. V lost 3 bases to trimming and J lost 4 bases; unmatched junction nucleotides: 3. The CDR3 covers 14 residues. Looked up from germline, CDR1 is SGHNT and CDR2 is YENEEA. The CDR3 DNA is TGTGCCAGCAGCTTCGAGGGGGCGTACAATGAGCAGTTCTTC. It encodes CASSFEGAYNEQFF.

Many counts were recorded for this clonotype. The junction differs from germline at one of its ends, possibly a read error. This chain links TRBV7-7 with TRBJ2-5; 10 positions match TRBD2. The CDR3 extends over 15 amino acids. The V gene's germline CDR1 is SSHAT and CDR2 FNYEAQ (reference sequence). For the CDR3, the DNA is TGTGCTAGCAGCTCAAGCGGGGGGGCATTTGAGACCCAGTACTTC. It specifies CASSSSGGAFETQYF.

This clonotype has ten or more counts. V gene TRBV20-1 combines with J gene TRBJ2-1; 8 nucleotides align to TRBD1. The CDR3 totals 15 residues. V gave up 3 bases and J gave up 6 bases; unmatched junction bases: 10. Germline lookup yields CDR1 DFQATT and CDR2 SNEGSKA (reference sequence). CDR3 coding DNA: TGCAGTGCTAGCGAACCGACAGGGGCCCTCAATGAGCAGTTCTTC. Amino acids: CSASEPTGALNEQFF.